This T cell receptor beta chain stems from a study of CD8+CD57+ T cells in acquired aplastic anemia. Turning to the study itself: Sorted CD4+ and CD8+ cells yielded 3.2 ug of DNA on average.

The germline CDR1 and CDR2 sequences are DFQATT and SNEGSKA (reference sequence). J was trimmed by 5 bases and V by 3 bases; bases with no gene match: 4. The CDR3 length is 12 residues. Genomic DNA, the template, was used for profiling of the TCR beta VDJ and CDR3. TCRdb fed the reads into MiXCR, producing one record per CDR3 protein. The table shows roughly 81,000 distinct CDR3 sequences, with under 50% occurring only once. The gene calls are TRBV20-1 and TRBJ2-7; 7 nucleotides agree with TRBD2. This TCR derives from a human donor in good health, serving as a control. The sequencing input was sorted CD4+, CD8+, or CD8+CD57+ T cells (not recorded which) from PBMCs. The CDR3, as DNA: TGCAGTGCTAGTATGGCGGGGGACGAGCAGTACTTC. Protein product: CSASMAGDEQYF.